This is a list of T cell receptor beta chains from one sample in a study of T cell repertoires in cytomegalovirus infection. TCRdb itself ran the reads through MiXCR, one entry per CDR3 protein. The table includes 130,000 or so distinct CDR3 sequences, 6.5% detected once. The sequenced sample was PBMCs. The receptors were sampled from a human donor in good health (CMV status not recorded). Some clones in this sample may be carry-over from other donors' samples. Both conserved end residues are part of each CDR3. A D gene is named only where the DNA matches it firmly. Size values are once, few and many counts, or a class for expanded clones, and some rows have none.

size: many
J: TRBJ2-5
V: TRBV7-8
D: .
CDR3: CASSLVRVETQYF
DNA: TGTGCCAGCAGCTTAGTTAGGGTCGAGACCCAGTACTTC

size: many
J: TRBJ2-3
V: TRBV7-2
D: .
CDR3: CASSLGVWADTQYF
DNA: TGTGCCAGCAGCTTGGGGGTATGGGCAGATACGCAGTATTTT

size: many
J: TRBJ2-7
V: TRBV6-6
D: .
CDR3: CASSYGVYEQYF
DNA: TGTGCCAGCAGTTACGGAGTCTACGAGCAGTACTTC

size: many
J: TRBJ1-3
V: TRBV7-2
D: .
CDR3: CASSAIRQISSGNTIYF
DNA: TGTGCCAGCAGCGCAATTAGACAGATCTCCTCTGGAAACACCATATATTTT

size: many
J: TRBJ1-6
V: TRBV7-2
D: .
CDR3: CASSSDIAGHYSPLHF
DNA: TGTGCCAGCAGCTCCGACATAGCGGGACACTACTCACCCCTCCACTTT

size: many
J: TRBJ2-7
V: TRBV7-6
D: .
CDR3: CASSLRDFYEQYF
DNA: TGTGCCAGCAGCTTACGGGATTTCTACGAGCAGTACTTC

size: few
J: TRBJ2-3
V: TRBV28
D: .
CDR3: CASSFPPGGIPDTQYF
DNA: TGTGCCAGCAGCTTTCCCCCGGGGGGCATCCCAGATACGCAGTATTTT

size: once
J: TRBJ2-2
V: TRBV20-1
D: .
CDR3: CSALHAGAGELFF
DNA: TGCAGTGCTCTTCACGCCGGGGCCGGGGAGCTGTTTTTT

size: .
J: TRBJ1-1
V: TRBV10-3
D: .
CDR3: CVISPGRADEAFF
DNA: TGTGTCATCAGCCCCGGGCGAGCTGATGAAGCTTTCTTT

size: many
J: TRBJ2-5
V: TRBV7-2
D: TRBD2
CDR3: CASSRLAGGQETQYF
DNA: TGTGCCAGCAGTCGACTAGCGGGGGGGCAAGAGACCCAGTACTTC

size: many
J: TRBJ2-5
V: TRBV7-2
D: TRBD1
CDR3: CASSEWDRGKETQYF
DNA: TGTGCCAGCAGCGAATGGGACAGGGGAAAAGAGACCCAGTACTTC